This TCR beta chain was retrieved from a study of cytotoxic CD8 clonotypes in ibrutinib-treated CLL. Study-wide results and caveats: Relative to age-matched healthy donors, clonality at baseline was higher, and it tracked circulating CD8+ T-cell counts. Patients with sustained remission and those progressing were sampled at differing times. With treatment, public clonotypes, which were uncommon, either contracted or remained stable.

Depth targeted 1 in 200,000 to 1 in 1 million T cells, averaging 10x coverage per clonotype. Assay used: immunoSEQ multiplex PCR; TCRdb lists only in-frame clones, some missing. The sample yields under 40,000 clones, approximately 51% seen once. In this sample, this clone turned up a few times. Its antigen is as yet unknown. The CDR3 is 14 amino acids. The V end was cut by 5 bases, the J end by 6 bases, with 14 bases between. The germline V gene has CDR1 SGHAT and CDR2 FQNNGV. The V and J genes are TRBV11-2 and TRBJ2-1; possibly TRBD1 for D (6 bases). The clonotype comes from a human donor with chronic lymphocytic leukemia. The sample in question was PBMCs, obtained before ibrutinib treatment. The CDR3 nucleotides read TGTGCCAGCAGCCTCCGGACAGCGAGCAATGAGCAGTTCTTC. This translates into CASSLRTASNEQFF.